The 26 T cell receptor beta chains below all came from one sample that was sequenced in a study of Ad26.COV2.S vaccination and SARS-CoV-2 variants. TCRdb's copy holds only in-frame clones and misses some; the assay was immunoSEQ multiplex PCR. In the table there are approximately 140,000 clones, roughly 89% of which are singletons. The sequences come from peripheral blood, collected after recovery from COVID-19. The receptor set was obtained from a human donor who had recovered from COVID-19.

CDR3 bases: TGTGCCAGCAGTTTTGACAGGGGGCGGGGGCAGTACTTC. Residues: CASSFDRGRGQYF. The chain is built from TRBV28 and TRBJ2-7; 10 bases align to TRBD1. V trimming: 3 bases; J trimming: 9 bases; junction bases outside the gene matches: 5. Germline assignment: CDR1 MDHEN and CDR2 SYDVKM. The CDR3 is 13 residues long.

This chain connects TRBV18 to TRBJ2-5, with 10 bases lining up with TRBD2. The germline V gene encodes CDR1 KGHSH and CDR2 LQKENI. J was trimmed by 5 bases and V by 8 bases; bases with no gene match: 11. The CDR3 is 15 amino acids. The CDR3 DNA reads TGTGCCAGCGCGAGCGGGGGGGCAGGAGAGGAGACCCAGTACTTC. Translation gives CASASGGAGEETQYF.

The gene calls are TRBV5-4 and TRBJ2-3, with 12 positions matching TRBD2. The CDR3 has 16 amino acids. Germline values: CDR1 SGHNT, CDR2 YYREEE (reference sequence). Losses at the gene ends were 4 bases for V and 1 base for J; bases not matched to a gene: 4. The CDR3 protein is CASSPSGGARTDTQYF. Here the CDR3 DNA reads TGTGCCAGCAGCCCTAGCGGGGGGGCCCGCACAGATACGCAGTATTTT.

This chain links TRBV7-2 with TRBJ2-1; D is ambiguous. Germline V gene lookup returns CDR1 SGHTA and CDR2 FQGNSA. The CDR3 extends over 13 amino acids. Trimming shortened V by 1 base and J by 5 bases, and 6 bases separated the two germline ends. The CDR3 protein is CASSLGQDNEQFF. The CDR3 nucleotides read TGTGCCAGCAGCTTAGGGCAGGACAATGAGCAGTTCTTC.

CDR3 bases: TGTGCCAGTAAGTGGGACGGAGTGAACACTGAAGCTTTCTTT. Translating gives CASKWDGVNTEAFF. The chain is built from TRBV19 and TRBJ1-1; D possibly corresponds to TRBD1 (5 bases). The CDR3 totals 14 residues. In germline, CDR1 is LNHDA, CDR2 SQIVND (reference sequence). V dropped 7 bases and J dropped 0 bases, with 12 bases sitting between them.

The V gene is TRBV6-2 or TRBV6-3, the J gene TRBJ2-7; D remains ambiguous. V lost 6 bases to trimming and J lost 2 bases, with 23 bases between them. Germline loops: CDR1 MNHEY, CDR2 SVGEGT. The CDR3 covers 17 residues. As DNA, the CDR3 is TGTGCCAGCAGCCTTACCGTTAGTTCCGTCAAACCCTACGAGCAGTACTTC. Encoded protein: CASSLTVSSVKPYEQYF.

This sequence joins TRBV3-1 (or the pseudogene TRBV3-2) and TRBJ2-5; possible D gene TRBD1, 5 bases. CDR1 LGHDT and CDR2 YNNKEL come from the germline V gene (reference sequence). The CDR3 runs to 14 residues. V lost 0 bases, J lost 2 bases, and 7 bases lay in between. The CDR3 nucleotides are TGTGCCAGCAGCCAAGAGGACATACAAGAGACCCAGTACTTC. Its translation is CASSQEDIQETQYF.

The rearrangement uses TRBV19 and TRBJ1-2; 11 bases are a match to TRBD1. Germline values: CDR1 LNHDA, CDR2 SQIVND (reference sequence). This CDR3 contains 16 residues. V trimming: 3 bases; J trimming: 8 bases; junction bases outside the gene matches: 11. CDR3 loop: CASSITGTGGRGGYTF. For the CDR3, the DNA is TGTGCCAGTAGTATCACCGGGACAGGGGGAAGGGGCGGCTACACCTTC.

The genes are TRBV7-9 and TRBJ2-1, with D possibly being TRBD1 (7 bases). The CDR3 sequence is 16 residues long. Trimming shortened V by 3 bases and J by 7 bases, and 19 bases separated the two germline ends. The germline V gene has CDR1 SEHNR and CDR2 FQNEAQ (reference sequence). The CDR3 DNA reads TGTGCCAGCAGCTTCCTAACAGGGGAGGTTAGGAATGAGCAGTTCTTC. It is translated as CASSFLTGEVRNEQFF.

The V call is TRBV9, the J call TRBJ1-2; D uncertain. The length of the CDR3 is 12 residues. The germline gives CDR1 SGDLS, CDR2 YYNGEE. The V and J ends lost 4 bases and 3 bases respectively, with 7 bases between them. The CDR3 protein is CASSPYDYGYTF. CDR3 nucleotide sequence: TGTGCCAGCAGCCCCTATGACTATGGCTACACCTTC.

This rearrangement joins TRBV15 to TRBJ2-1, with a possible D match to TRBD1 (5 bases). Germline CDR1 is LNHNV and CDR2 is YYDKDF (reference sequence). The CDR3 length is 15 residues. V was trimmed by 0 bases and J by 6 bases, leaving 12 bases between them. The CDR3: CATSREGLGSNEQFF. In DNA, the CDR3 is TGTGCCACCAGCAGAGAGGGGCTAGGATCCAATGAGCAGTTCTTC.

This clone was seen more than once but under ten times. CDR3 amino acids: CASSPGTGPNSPLHF. For the CDR3, the DNA is TGTGCCAGCAGCCCTGGGACAGGGCCTAATTCACCCCTCCACTTT. The chain recombines TRBV7-9 with TRBJ1-6, with TRBD1 matching 9 bases. Germline lookup yields CDR1 SEHNR and CDR2 FQNEAQ (reference sequence). The V and J ends lost 5 bases and 6 bases, in that order; junction bases with no gene match: 5. This CDR3 contains 15 residues.

This clone was observed a handful of times. J is TRBJ1-3 and V is TRBV7-2; a possible D gene is TRBD1 (5 bases). The CDR3 sequence is 12 residues long. The ends were cut back, 2 bases at V and 9 bases at J, with 8 bases in the middle. In germline, CDR1 is SGHTA, CDR2 FQGNSA. CDR3: CASSLSGATIYF. CDR3 nucleotides: TGTGCCAGCAGCTTATCTGGGGCCACCATATATTTT.

This rearrangement joins TRBV6-6 to TRBJ2-1; 8 nucleotides match TRBD2. V dropped 6 bases and J dropped 2; count of bases not matched to a gene: 9. CDR3 size: 16 residues. CDR1 MNHNY and CDR2 SVGAGI come from the germline V gene (reference sequence). The CDR3 here is CASSRYGGAAYNEQFF. In nucleotides, the CDR3 is TGTGCCAGCAGCCGCTACGGGGGGGCAGCCTACAATGAGCAGTTCTTC.

This clone was recorded a few times. This chain links TRBV6-5 with TRBJ2-7; maybe TRBD1 (6 bases). The CDR3 extends over 12 amino acids. V was cut by 4 bases and J by 3 bases, with 7 bases left in between. CDR1 is MNHEY, CDR2 SVGAGI, per germline. The CDR3, as DNA: TGTGCCAGCAGTTCGGACAGCTACGAGCAGTACTTC. This codes for CASSSDSYEQYF.

The CDR3 is CAIGAGTGRGTGELFF. The CDR3 DNA sequence: TGTGCCATCGGCGCCGGGACAGGGCGAGGCACCGGGGAGCTGTTTTTT. This rearrangement joins TRBV10-3 to TRBJ2-2, with 9 bases lining up with TRBD1. The V segment lost 8 bases and the J segment 4 bases; nucleotides outside the gene matches: 11. This CDR3 has 16 amino acids. Per the germline V gene, CDR1 is ENHRY and CDR2 is SYGVKD.

This chain connects TRBV18 to TRBJ1-6; D may be TRBD1 (6 bases). This CDR3 is built from 14 residues. With 6 bases removed from V and 6 bases from J, the gap between germline ends came to 12 bases. CDR1 KGHSH and CDR2 LQKENI come from the germline V gene. Written as DNA, the CDR3 is TGTGCCAGCTCGAAGACAGGTTCTAATTCACCCCTCCACTTT. Its translation: CASSKTGSNSPLHF.

The J gene is TRBJ1-6, the V gene TRBV5-5; D unresolved. V lost 0 bases and J 7 bases, leaving 11 bases between the germline ends. The CDR3 runs 15 residues. The germline V gene encodes CDR1 SGHKS and CDR2 YYEKEE (reference sequence). CDR3 protein: CASSLVAQANSPLHF. The CDR3 DNA is TGTGCCAGCAGCTTGGTAGCTCAGGCGAATTCACCCCTCCACTTT. Together with reference TRBV5-5 and TRBJ1-6, the CDR3 gives the full variable domain: DAGVTQSPTHLIKTRGQQVTLRCSPISGHKSVSWYQQVLGQGPQFIFQYYEKEERGRGNFPDRFSARQFPNYSSELNVNALLLGDSALYLCASSLVAQANSPLHFGNGTRLTVT.

The chain combines TRBV5-6 with TRBJ2-7; a weak D match, TRBD2 (5 bases). The V end was cut by 4 bases, the J end by 6 bases, with 14 bases between. CDR1 is SGHDT, CDR2 YYEEEE, per germline. The CDR3 sequence is 13 residues long. The CDR3 region has the DNA TGTGCCAGCAGCCCTCGGAGGAGATCCGAGCAGTACTTC. As protein: CASSPRRRSEQYF.

The gene calls are TRBV19 and TRBJ1-2; maybe TRBD1 (6 bases). This CDR3 has 14 amino acids. V shed 3 bases and J shed 1 base, with 9 bases lying between them. CDR1 LNHDA and CDR2 SQIVND come from the germline V gene (reference sequence). The CDR3 coding sequence is TGTGCCAGTAGTATCTCAGGGGTTAACTATGGCTACACCTTC. Translating gives CASSISGVNYGYTF.

The chain combines TRBV7-8 with TRBJ2-6, with D perhaps TRBD1 or TRBD2 (5 bases each). CDR1 and CDR2 from the germline V gene are SGHVS and FQNEAQ. The CDR3 contains 19 residues. The ends were cut back, 4 bases at V and 0 bases at J, with 19 bases in the middle. Here the CDR3 reads CASSSRRVGRISGANVLTF. The CDR3 DNA is TGTGCCAGCAGCTCCCGGCGGGTGGGGCGGATCTCTGGGGCCAACGTCCTGACTTTC.

In nucleotides, the CDR3 is TGCGCCAGCAGTCAGAGGTGGAAAGGTTTGGGTGGGGCCAACGTCCTGACTTTC. It yields the protein CASSQRWKGLGGANVLTF. This rearrangement joins TRBV23-1 to TRBJ2-6, with D hard to call. TRBV23-1 is an ORF, and what it does is uncertain. V dropped 3 bases and J dropped 3 bases, with 18 bases sitting between them. The CDR3 extends over 18 amino acids.

This clone has ten or more counts. The chain employs TRBV18 and TRBJ2-1; D gene ambiguous. Germline V gene lookup returns CDR1 KGHSH and CDR2 LQKENI. This CDR3 contains 13 residues. V was trimmed by 5 bases and J by 8 bases, leaving 13 bases between them. CDR3 DNA: TGTGCCAGCTCAGTCCCCAGTCGGGATGAGCAGTTCTTC. Protein sequence: CASSVPSRDEQFF.

V gene TRBV19 combines with J gene TRBJ1-1; a possible D gene is TRBD1 (6 bases). Per germline, CDR1 LNHDA and CDR2 SQIVND (reference sequence). Between the trimmed V and J ends, which lost 5 bases and 1 base, there was a span of 11 bases. CDR3 size: 14 residues. CDR3 bases: TGTGCCAGTAGTGCGGGACACTCGAACACTGAAGCTTTCTTT. As protein: CASSAGHSNTEAFF.

The chain recombines TRBV4-1 with TRBJ1-2; the match to TRBD1 covers 9 bases. There are 14 residues in the CDR3. CDR1 and CDR2 (germline): MGHRA, YSYEKL. V dropped 5 bases and J dropped 0; count of bases not matched to a gene: 1. The CDR3 nucleotides read TGCGCCAGCAGCGGGACAGGGCCTAACTATGGCTACACCTTC. Its protein product is CASSGTGPNYGYTF.

The J gene is TRBJ1-6, the V gene TRBV5-1; D is unresolved. CDR1 SGHRS and CDR2 YFSETQ come from the germline V gene. The ends were cut back, 2 bases at V and 7 bases at J, with 13 bases in the middle. The CDR3 spans 15 residues. Written as DNA, the CDR3 is TGCGCCAGCAGCTTAGACCCGATTCCGAATTCACCCCTCCACTTT. Protein: CASSLDPIPNSPLHF. The full variable domain, with the rest looked up from reference TRBV5-1 and TRBJ1-6, is KAGVTQTPRYLIKTRGQQVTLSCSPISGHRSVSWYQQTPGQGLQFLFEYFSETQRNKGNFPGRFSGRQFSNSRSEMNVSTLELGDSALYLCASSLDPIPNSPLHFGNGTRLTVT.